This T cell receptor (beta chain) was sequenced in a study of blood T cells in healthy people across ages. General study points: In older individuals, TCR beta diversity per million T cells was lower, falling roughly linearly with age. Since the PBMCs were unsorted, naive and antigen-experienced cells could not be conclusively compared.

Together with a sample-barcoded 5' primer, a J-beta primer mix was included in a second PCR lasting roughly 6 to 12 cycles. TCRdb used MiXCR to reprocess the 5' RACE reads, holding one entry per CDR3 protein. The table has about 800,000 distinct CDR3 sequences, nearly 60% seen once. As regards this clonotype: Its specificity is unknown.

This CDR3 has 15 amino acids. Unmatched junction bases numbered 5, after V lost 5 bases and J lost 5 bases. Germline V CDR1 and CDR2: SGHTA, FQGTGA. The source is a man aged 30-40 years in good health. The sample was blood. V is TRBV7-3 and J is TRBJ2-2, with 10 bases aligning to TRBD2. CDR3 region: CASSPGLAMTGELFF. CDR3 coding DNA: TGTGCCAGCAGCCCGGGACTAGCGATGACCGGGGAGCTGTTTTTT.